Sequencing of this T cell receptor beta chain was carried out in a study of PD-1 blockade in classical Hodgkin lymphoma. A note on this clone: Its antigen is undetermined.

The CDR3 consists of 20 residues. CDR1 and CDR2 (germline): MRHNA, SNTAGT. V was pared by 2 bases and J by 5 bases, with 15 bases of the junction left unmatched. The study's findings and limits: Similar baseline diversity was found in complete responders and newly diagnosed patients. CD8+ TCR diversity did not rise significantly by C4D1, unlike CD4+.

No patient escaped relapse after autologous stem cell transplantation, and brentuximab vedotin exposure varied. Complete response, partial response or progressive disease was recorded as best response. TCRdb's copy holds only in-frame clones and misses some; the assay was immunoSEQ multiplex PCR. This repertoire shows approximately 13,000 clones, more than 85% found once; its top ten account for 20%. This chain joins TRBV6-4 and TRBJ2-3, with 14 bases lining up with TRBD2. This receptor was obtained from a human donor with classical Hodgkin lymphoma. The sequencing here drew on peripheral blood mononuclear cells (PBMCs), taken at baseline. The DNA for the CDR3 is TGTGCCAGCAGTGACACCGACGGGACTAGCGGGAGTTACGGGATAGATACGCAGTATTTT. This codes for CASSDTDGTSGSYGIDTQYF.